The 25 T cell receptor beta chains below come from one sample, sequenced in a study of blood T cell repertoires in COVID-19. The table came from immunoSEQ multiplex PCR; TCRdb's copy has only in-frame clones and leaves some out. The sample shows about 110,000 clones, about two thirds of them seen only once. What was sequenced was peripheral blood. All receptors derive from a woman in her thirties or forties with acute or convalescent COVID-19.

The genes are TRBV9 and TRBJ1-2, with TRBD1 as a possible D gene (6 bases). Deletions cut 6 bases from V and 3 bases from J, with 18 bases between. The CDR3 runs 15 residues. Germline V gene data show CDR1 as SGDLS and CDR2 as YYNGEE. The DNA for the CDR3 is TGTGCCAGCACCCCTGAGGGGCAGGGGTACTATGGCTACACCTTC. It yields the protein CASTPEGQGYYGYTF.

In its sample, this clone was seen many times. The chain couples TRBV12-2 to TRBJ1-4; TRBD1 is the table's D call, not checked against the DNA. TRBV12-2 represents a pseudogene. The CDR3 has 15 amino acids. The CDR3 coding sequence is TGTGCAAGTCGCCCCACCGGGACAGGATATGAAAAACTGTTTTTT. It encodes CASRPTGTGYEKLFF.

V gene TRBV2 combines with J gene TRBJ1-6, with 10 bases aligning to TRBD1. Germline V lookup: CDR1 SNHLY, CDR2 FYNNEI. The CDR3 loop spans 15 amino acids. The junction had 6 bases not matched to a gene; V was cut back by 3 bases and J by 10 bases. The CDR3 sequence: CASSERGQGRSPLHF. In nucleotides, the CDR3 is TGTGCCAGCAGTGAGAGGGGACAGGGGAGATCACCCCTCCACTTT.

The V gene is TRBV6-5, the J gene TRBJ2-7, with a tentative D call TRBD2 (5 bases). Trimming left V 8 bases short and J 5 bases short, with 16 bases between. Per germline, CDR1 MNHEY and CDR2 SVGAGI. This CDR3 is built from 13 residues. Here the CDR3 DNA reads TGTGCCAGCCGGGATCGGTTGGTGGACGAGCAGTACTTC. It yields the protein CASRDRLVDEQYF.

This clone was observed a single time. The chain couples TRBV4-3 to TRBJ1-5; D ambiguous. Trimming cost V 0 bases and J 9 bases, with 15 bases left between them. Germline CDR1 and CDR2: LGHNA and YSLEER. The length of the CDR3 is 15 residues. This CDR3 reads CASSQEAGGIRPQHF. The CDR3 DNA follows: TGCGCCAGCAGCCAAGAAGCGGGCGGCATCCGGCCCCAGCATTTT.

The chain has TRBV5-4 and TRBJ2-6; TRBD1 matches 10 bases. V lost 4 bases to trimming and J lost 0 bases; unmatched junction nucleotides: 7. This CDR3 has 18 amino acids. Germline V gene sequence: CDR1 SGHNT, CDR2 YYREEE (reference sequence). CDR3 protein: CASSLTTGGGSGANVLTF. The DNA for the CDR3 is TGTGCCAGCAGCCTAACGACAGGGGGCGGCTCTGGGGCCAACGTCCTGACTTTC.

The chain couples TRBV27 to TRBJ1-6, with D perhaps matching TRBD1 (5 bases). This CDR3 spans 14 amino acids. Germline V gives CDR1 MNHEY, CDR2 SMNVEV (reference sequence). V gave up 6 bases and J gave up 5 bases, with 11 bases separating them. The CDR3: CASRPDSDNSPLHF. The CDR3 bases are TGTGCCAGCAGACCCGACAGTGATAATTCACCCCTCCACTTT.

This clone was counted a few times. V gene TRBV28 combines with J gene TRBJ2-2; possible D gene TRBD2, 5 bases. Deletions cut 5 bases from V and 3 bases from J, with 10 bases between. The germline V gene encodes CDR1 MDHEN and CDR2 SYDVKM. The CDR3 length is 14 residues. CDR3 loop: CASSLGIYTGELFF. As DNA, the CDR3 is TGTGCCAGCAGTCTCGGGATTTACACCGGGGAGCTGTTTTTT.

About this clone itself: Within the sample, other DNA sequences also encode this same CDR3. This sequence joins TRBV11-2 and TRBJ2-5; 7 bases agree with TRBD2. The CDR3 runs 13 residues. CDR1 is SGHAT, CDR2 FQNNGV, per germline. The junction had 2 bases not matched to a gene; V was cut back by 2 bases and J by 5 bases. CDR3 protein: CASSLWGGETQYF. For the CDR3, the DNA is TGTGCCAGCAGCTTATGGGGGGGTGAGACCCAGTACTTC. Full variable domain (outside the CDR3, taken from reference TRBV11-2 and TRBJ2-5): EAGVAQSPRYKIIEKRQSVAFWCNPISGHATLYWYQQILGQGPKLLIQFQNNGVVDDSQLPKDRFSAERLKGVDSTLKIQPAKLEDSAVYLCASSLWGGETQYFGPGTRLLVL.

V usage is TRBV7-2 and J usage is TRBJ1-6, with D possibly being TRBD1 (5 bases). The germline V gene encodes CDR1 SGHTA and CDR2 FQGNSA. V was pared by 4 bases and J by 14 bases, with 12 bases between. This CDR3 comprises 12 residues. CDR3 region: CASSSDWGALHF. The CDR3 DNA sequence: TGTGCCAGCAGCTCGGACTGGGGGGCCCTCCACTTT.

This rearrangement joins TRBV11-2 to TRBJ2-7; TRBD2 matches at 9 bases. Germline trimming cut 4 bases from V and 7 bases from J; bases unmatched to any gene: 14. CDR1 and CDR2 (germline): SGHAT, FQNNGV. CDR3 length: 16 amino acids. In DNA, the CDR3 is TGTGCCAGCAGCTACTCTAGCGGGGAGGCCTTTTTTGAGCAGTACTTC. Translated, it gives CASSYSSGEAFFEQYF.

DNA for the CDR3: TGTGCCAGCAGCTCCACCGGACAGGCCCTCTACAATGAGCAGTTCTTC. Protein product: CASSSTGQALYNEQFF. V gene TRBV28 combines with J gene TRBJ2-1; 7 bases align to TRBD1. The CDR3 is 16 residues long. Germline lookup yields CDR1 MDHEN and CDR2 SYDVKM. Trimming at V came to 6 bases and at J to 3 bases, leaving 11 bases not matched to a gene.

The CDR3 sequence: CASTGQAYGYTF. CDR3 DNA: TGTGCCAGCACGGGACAGGCCTATGGCTACACCTTC. The chain recombines TRBV12-3 or TRBV12-4 with TRBJ1-2; 8 bases are a match to TRBD1. V was pared by 7 bases and J by 4 bases, with 2 bases of the junction left unmatched. The CDR3 sequence is 12 residues long.

This sequence joins TRBV6-5 and TRBJ2-1; 7 bases agree with TRBD2. V trimming: 5 bases; J trimming: 5 bases; junction bases outside the gene matches: 6. The germline gives CDR1 MNHEY, CDR2 SVGAGI. This CDR3 is 14 amino acids long. CDR3 nucleotide sequence: TGTGCCAGCAGTCTCCGGACTAGTGACAATGAGCAGTTCTTC. Encoded protein: CASSLRTSDNEQFF.

CDR3 sequence reads: CAISEDRESEQYF. The CDR3 nucleotides read TGTGCCATCAGTGAAGACAGGGAGAGCGAGCAGTACTTC. This chain connects TRBV10-3 to TRBJ2-7; 7 bases align to TRBD1. The CDR3 sequence is 13 residues long. Trimming at V came to 3 bases and at J to 6 bases, leaving 5 bases not matched to a gene. Germline V CDR1 and CDR2: ENHRY, SYGVKD.

This chain connects TRBV28 to TRBJ1-2, with D unresolved. V was trimmed by 3 bases and J by 1 base, leaving 12 bases between them. The CDR3 consists of 15 residues. Germline V gives CDR1 MDHEN, CDR2 SYDVKM. In nucleotides, the CDR3 is TGTGCCAGCAGTTTGTTTGGGGAGAGTAACTATGGCTACACCTTC. It encodes CASSLFGESNYGYTF.

With respect to this clone: This sample also contains other DNA sequences that code for the same CDR3. The CDR3 reads CASSWGTDTDTQYF. CDR3 nucleotide sequence: TGCGCCAGCAGCTGGGGGACAGACACAGATACGCAGTATTTT. The chain carries TRBV5-1 and TRBJ2-3, with TRBD1 matching over 7 bases. The CDR3 length is 14 residues. Per the germline V gene, CDR1 is SGHRS and CDR2 is YFSETQ. V dropped 3 bases and J dropped 2; count of bases not matched to a gene: 3.

The genes are TRBV28 and TRBJ1-5, with D tentatively TRBD1 (6 bases). CDR1 and CDR2 (germline): MDHEN, SYDVKM. CDR3 length equals 13 residues. V was trimmed by 8 bases and J by 7 bases, leaving 15 bases between them. CDR3 nucleotide sequence: TGTGCCAGCTATGGGGGCCTCGGGCAGCCCCAGCATTTT. It specifies CASYGGLGQPQHF.

The gene calls are TRBV28 and TRBJ1-6, with D unclear. CDR3 size: 14 residues. V lost 3 bases to trimming and J lost 9 bases, with 12 bases between them. CDR1 and CDR2 from the germline V gene are MDHEN and SYDVKM. The CDR3 DNA follows: TGTGCCAGCAGTTTGACGGGAGTGGGTTCACCCCTCCACTTT. Translating it yields CASSLTGVGSPLHF.

The V call is TRBV6-5, the J call TRBJ1-1; D remains ambiguous. Germline values: CDR1 MNHEY, CDR2 SVGAGI. The V end was cut by 7 bases, the J end by 0 bases, with 6 bases between. The CDR3 consists of 12 residues. The CDR3 spells CASTSVNTEAFF. The CDR3 DNA follows: TGTGCCAGCACCTCCGTGAACACTGAAGCTTTCTTT.

This chain links TRBV7-2 with TRBJ1-6; 9 nucleotides line up with TRBD1. The CDR3 loop spans 15 amino acids. Germline trimming cut 10 bases from V and 6 bases from J; bases unmatched to any gene: 10. Germline V gene sequence: CDR1 SGHTA, CDR2 FQGNSA. CDR3 nucleotides: TGTGCCACTCAGGTGGGGACAGGGTTTAATTCACCCCTCCACTTT. The encoded protein is CATQVGTGFNSPLHF.

In this sample, this clone turned up a few times. The chain carries TRBV2 and TRBJ2-3; D remains unclear. CDR3 length: 12 amino acids. Germline CDR1 SNHLY, CDR2 FYNNEI. The V end lost 5 bases, the J end lost 6 bases, and 9 bases lay between the germline ends. The CDR3 spells CASSPQRDTQYF. The CDR3 nucleotides are TGTGCCAGCAGTCCCCAGAGGGATACGCAGTATTTT.

The CDR3 DNA reads TGTGCCAGCAGCTTAGGGATGGCGGGGAGCCCAACAGATACGCAGTATTTT. It translates to CASSLGMAGSPTDTQYF. The chain links TRBV7-3 to TRBJ2-3; D perhaps matches TRBD2 (6 bases). The germline V gene encodes CDR1 SGHTA and CDR2 FQGTGA. The V end lost 2 bases, the J end lost 3 bases, and 18 bases lay between the germline ends. This CDR3 is built from 17 residues.

The table lists this clone with a few counts. V gene TRBV2 combines with J gene TRBJ1-5; D is possibly TRBD1 (6 bases). This CDR3 spans 14 amino acids. V shed 8 bases and J shed 5 bases, with 16 bases lying between them. Germline assignment: CDR1 SNHLY and CDR2 FYNNEI. CDR3 residues: CASYTGSADQPQHF. The DNA of the CDR3 is TGTGCCAGCTATACAGGGAGTGCGGATCAGCCCCAGCATTTT.

The rearrangement uses TRBV2 and TRBJ1-5, with a tentative D call TRBD1 (6 bases). The CDR3 runs 13 residues. The V end was cut by 6 bases, the J end by 6 bases, with 12 bases between. Looked up from germline, CDR1 is SNHLY and CDR2 is FYNNEI. Written as DNA, the CDR3 is TGTGCCAGCAGGGCAGGGGAGAGTCAGCCCCAGCATTTT. Residues: CASRAGESQPQHF. Full variable domain (missing parts from reference TRBV2 and TRBJ1-5): EPEVTQTPSHQVTQMGQEVILRCVPISNHLYFYWYRQILGQKVEFLVSFYNNEISEKSEIFDDQFSVERPDGSNFTLKIRSTKLEDSAMYFCASRAGESQPQHFGDGTRLSIL.